This T cell receptor beta chain was observed in a study of T-cell memory formation after mild COVID-19. Study observations and caveats: Clones that got smaller from day 15 to 85 had even CD4/CD8, while clones growing later tipped toward CD4+.

Many counts were recorded for this clonotype. Its antigen is currently unknown. TCRdb re-called the 5' RACE reads through MiXCR, storing one row per CDR3 protein. The sample includes 44,000 or so distinct CDR3 sequences, nearly 9.5% seen only once; the top ten take about 12%. With 5 bases removed from V and 0 bases from J, the gap between germline ends came to 11 bases. Germline CDR1 and CDR2: SGHVS and FQNEAQ. The CDR3 is 15 amino acids. The chain carries TRBV7-8 and TRBJ2-1; D possibly corresponds to TRBD2 (5 bases). Sequenced material: PBMCs or a T cell subset sorted from them (not recorded which). This TCR derives from an adult woman who had mild COVID-19 (a few samples of this study predate the infection). Cell type and time point are not known. The CDR3 DNA sequence: TGTGCCAGCAGCCCGGACTTGAGCTCCTACAATGAGCAGTTCTTC. Translating it yields CASSPDLSSYNEQFF.